These 23 T cell receptor beta chains were all obtained from the same sample, sequenced in a study of shared clonotypes between healthy human individuals. Sequenced by immunoSEQ multiplex PCR; TCRdb stores in-frame clones only, minus some. The sample consists of more than 2,000,000 clones, more than 85% of them appearing once. Sequencing was done on a sample of naive CD4+ T cells from PBMCs. The subset was: CD45RA+ positively selected. The source is a young man in good health. Some clones in this sample may be carry-over from other donors' samples.

This chain links TRBV2 with TRBJ1-1, with 7 bases lining up with TRBD1. Germline V CDR1 and CDR2: SNHLY, FYNNEI. This CDR3 is 13 amino acids long. The J segment lost 5 bases and the V segment lost 11 bases, leaving 11 bases of the junction unmatched. The CDR3 loop is CAGQEGAQTEAFF. CDR3 sequence (DNA): TGTGCCGGTCAAGAGGGGGCGCAGACTGAAGCTTTCTTT.

CDR3 residues: CASSRDNSYEQYF. The CDR3 DNA sequence: TGTGCCAGCAGCCGGGACAACTCCTACGAGCAGTACTTC. The chain is built from TRBV6-5 and TRBJ2-7; D is possibly TRBD1 (6 bases). CDR3 length: 13 residues. V gave up 6 bases and J gave up 0 bases, with 9 bases separating them. From germline, CDR1 is MNHEY and CDR2 SVGAGI.

The rearrangement uses TRBV6-1 and TRBJ2-5; 12 nucleotides align to TRBD2. The CDR3 is 16 amino acids. V lost 4 bases to trimming and J lost 5 bases; unmatched junction nucleotides: 8. CDR1 MNHNS and CDR2 SASEGT come from the germline V gene. CDR3 region: CASSVTSGSWEETQYF. The CDR3 nucleotides read TGTGCCAGCAGTGTGACTAGCGGGAGTTGGGAGGAGACCCAGTACTTC.

V usage is TRBV19 and J usage is TRBJ1-1, with D maybe TRBD1 (6 bases). V gave up 6 bases and J gave up 1 base, with 12 bases separating them. Germline loops: CDR1 LNHDA, CDR2 SQIVND (reference sequence). This CDR3 spans 14 amino acids. The CDR3 reads CASRQTGPNTEAFF. The CDR3 bases are TGTGCCAGTAGGCAAACAGGGCCGAACACTGAAGCTTTCTTT. The full variable domain, its missing parts supplied by reference TRBV19 and TRBJ1-1, is DGGITQSPKYLFRKEGQNVTLSCEQNLNHDAMYWYRQDPGQGLRLIYYSQIVNDFQKGDIAEGYSVSREKKESFPLTVTSAQKNPTAFYLCASRQTGPNTEAFFGQGTRLTVV.

The rearrangement uses TRBV5-1 and TRBJ2-2; the match to TRBD1 covers 8 bases. CDR1 and CDR2 from the germline V gene are SGHRS and YFSETQ. This CDR3 contains 15 residues. Trimming took 0 bases from V and 7 from J; bases not matched to a gene: 5. The CDR3 protein is CASSLETGASGELFF. As DNA, the CDR3 is TGCGCCAGCAGCTTGGAGACAGGGGCAAGCGGGGAGCTGTTTTTT.

The rearrangement joins TRBV30 to TRBJ2-1; 11 nucleotides line up with TRBD2. The CDR3 consists of 15 residues. V lost 0 bases, J lost 10 bases, and 8 bases stayed unmatched. Per the germline V gene, CDR1 is GTSNPN and CDR2 is SVGIG (reference sequence). For the CDR3, the DNA is TGTGCCTGGAGTGTAGGACTAGCGGGCCTCGGGGAGCAGTTCTTC. This translates into CAWSVGLAGLGEQFF.

The J gene is TRBJ1-1, the V gene TRBV19, with D perhaps TRBD1 (5 bases). This CDR3 has 13 amino acids. The V and J ends lost 5 bases and 6 bases respectively, with 13 bases between them. Germline-derived CDR1 and CDR2 are LNHDA and SQIVND (reference sequence). The CDR3, as DNA: TGTGCCAGTAGTCCTTGGGGCAGGCCTGAAGCTTTCTTT. Its translation is CASSPWGRPEAFF.

This chain joins TRBV5-8 and TRBJ1-4; no definite D call. Germline CDR1 SGHTS, CDR2 YDEGEE. The CDR3 spans 15 residues. V was cut by 0 bases and J by 7 bases, with 13 bases left in between. The CDR3 here is CASSLGRTATEKLFF. DNA for the CDR3: TGTGCCAGCAGCTTGGGACGGACGGCCACTGAAAAACTGTTTTTT.

The chain combines TRBV11-3 with TRBJ2-7; D gene unclear. Trimming cost V 4 bases and J 7 bases, with 11 bases left between them. Germline CDR1 SGHNT, CDR2 YENEEA. This CDR3 contains 12 residues. The CDR3 DNA sequence: TGTGCCAGCAGCTCGGACGTTGGGGAGCAGTACTTC. Its protein is CASSSDVGEQYF.

Concerning this clone: At one boundary the junction diverges from the germline segment, which might be a read error. The chain recombines TRBV9 with TRBJ2-1; D gene unclear. From germline, CDR1 is SGDLS and CDR2 YYNGEE. The CDR3 has 15 amino acids. The CDR3 loop reads CASSVETTPYSEQFF. Written as DNA, the CDR3 is TGTGCCAGCAGCGTAGAAACTACACCATACAGTGAGCAGTTCTTC.

This chain uses TRBV6-6 with TRBJ2-5; 7 bases agree with TRBD1. CDR1 and CDR2 (germline): MNHNY, SVGAGI (reference sequence). J lost 1 base, V lost 4 bases, and 6 bases had no gene match. There are 15 residues in the CDR3. The CDR3 DNA reads as TGTGCCAGCAGTTTCCCAGGGGGAACCCAAGAGACCCAGTACTTC. This codes for CASSFPGGTQETQYF.

This chain joins TRBV18 and TRBJ1-2; unclear D gene. V was trimmed by 3 bases and J by 2 bases, leaving 19 bases between them. The CDR3 is 17 amino acids. CDR1 is KGHSH and CDR2 is LQKENI in the germline V gene. CDR3 amino acids: CASSPLRLGSPNYGYTF. CDR3 bases: TGTGCCAGCTCACCCCTCCGGTTGGGTTCACCAAACTATGGCTACACCTTC.

V gene TRBV10-3 combines with J gene TRBJ1-5; 9 bases match TRBD1. V trimming: 4 bases; J trimming: 0 bases; junction bases outside the gene matches: 4. The germline V gene encodes CDR1 ENHRY and CDR2 SYGVKD. The CDR3 contains 16 residues. The CDR3 loop is CAISGQTGGSNQPQHF. CDR3 nucleotides: TGTGCCATCAGTGGCCAGACAGGGGGTAGCAATCAGCCCCAGCATTTT.

The chain couples TRBV6-6 to TRBJ1-5; 7 nucleotides match TRBD1. There are 16 residues in the CDR3. With V trimmed by 6 bases and J by 2 bases, 10 bases remained unmatched. Germline V gene lookup returns CDR1 MNHNY and CDR2 SVGAGI (reference sequence). CDR3 sequence reads: CASRNLGTAGNQPQHF. DNA of the CDR3: TGTGCCAGCAGAAACCTCGGGACAGCTGGCAATCAGCCCCAGCATTTT.

The V call is TRBV7-9, the J call TRBJ2-3; D is ambiguous. The CDR3 has 13 amino acids. Trimming shortened V by 7 bases and J by 5 bases, and 13 bases separated the two germline ends. Germline V gene lookup returns CDR1 SEHNR and CDR2 FQNEAQ (reference sequence). The CDR3 is CASILVVGDTQYF. CDR3 sequence (DNA): TGTGCCAGCATCCTTGTCGTCGGAGATACGCAGTATTTT.

The rearrangement links TRBV4-2 to TRBJ2-7; 11 nucleotides match TRBD2. With 0 bases clipped from V and 7 bases from J, the junction kept 5 bases outside the gene matches. CDR1 is LGHNA, CDR2 YNFKEQ, per germline. The CDR3 spans 15 residues. CDR3 sequence reads: CASSQELAGVGEQYF. The CDR3 nucleotides are TGTGCCAGCAGCCAAGAACTAGCGGGAGTCGGGGAGCAGTACTTC.

This chain joins TRBV28 and TRBJ1-4; 8 bases agree with TRBD1. Germline assignment: CDR1 MDHEN and CDR2 SYDVKM. With V trimmed by 11 bases and J by 8 bases, 10 bases remained unmatched. CDR3 size: 13 residues. CDR3 in amino acids: CAGTRGPYEKLFF. DNA of the CDR3: TGTGCCGGTACCAGGGGGCCGTACGAAAAACTGTTTTTT.

The V gene is TRBV9, the J gene TRBJ2-5, with D perhaps matching TRBD1 or TRBD2 (6 bases each). Trimming cost V 3 bases and J 4 bases, with 16 bases left between them. The germline CDR1 and CDR2 sequences are SGDLS and YYNGEE. The CDR3 is 15 amino acids. Written as DNA, the CDR3 is TGTGCCAGCAGCGCCCGAGGGGGGCGCGGAGAGACCCAGTACTTC. Its protein is CASSARGGRGETQYF.

V is TRBV6-1 and J is TRBJ2-7, with D perhaps TRBD1 or TRBD2 (5 bases each). Deletions cut 10 bases from V and 3 bases from J, with 19 bases between. The length of the CDR3 is 14 residues. CDR1 is MNHNS, CDR2 SASEGT, per germline. Here the CDR3 reads CATQRLGAYYEQYF. CDR3 DNA sequence: TGTGCCACCCAACGGCTCGGGGCCTACTACGAGCAGTACTTC.

The rearrangement links TRBV7-3 to TRBJ2-3; 8 nucleotides line up with TRBD2. Germline V gives CDR1 SGHTA, CDR2 FQGTGA. This CDR3 is built from 14 residues. Unmatched junction bases numbered 4, after V lost 5 bases and J lost 3 bases. CDR3 amino acids: CASSPGGVTDTQYF. The CDR3 DNA is TGTGCCAGCAGCCCGGGAGGGGTTACAGATACGCAGTATTTT. The variable domain in full, with the rest retrieved from reference TRBV7-3 and TRBJ2-3, is GAGVSQTPSNKVTEKGKYVELRCDPISGHTALYWYRQSLGQGPEFLIYFQGTGAADDSGLPNDRFFAVRPEGSVSTLKIQRTERGDSAVYLCASSPGGVTDTQYFGPGTRLTVL.

The J gene is TRBJ1-3, the V gene TRBV7-2; TRBD1 is a possible D gene (6 bases). V dropped 6 bases and J dropped 0 bases, with 12 bases sitting between them. CDR1 is SGHTA and CDR2 is FQGNSA in the germline V gene. The CDR3 sequence is 15 residues long. CDR3 bases: TGTGCCAGCAGTTCCCGACAGGACTCTGGAAACACCATATATTTT. Protein: CASSSRQDSGNTIYF.

V and J are TRBV27 and TRBJ2-5, with 10 bases that match TRBD2. The CDR3 covers 17 residues. Per the germline V gene, CDR1 is MNHEY and CDR2 is SMNVEV (reference sequence). Trimming at V came to 5 bases and at J to 3 bases, leaving 12 bases not matched to a gene. The CDR3 bases are TGTGCCAGCAGTCCACGACTAGCGGGTTTAAAGAAAGAGACCCAGTACTTC. Protein product: CASSPRLAGLKKETQYF.

This clone appeared a single time. J is TRBJ1-2 and V is TRBV28, with D possibly being TRBD1 (5 bases). Per the germline V gene, CDR1 is MDHEN and CDR2 is SYDVKM. Trimming removed 3 bases from V and 3 bases from J, with 14 bases in between. The CDR3 sequence is 15 residues long. The CDR3 spells CASSFRWGFDYGYTF. The CDR3 DNA reads TGTGCCAGCAGTTTCCGTTGGGGGTTCGACTATGGCTACACCTTC.